A single sample is the source of the 15 T cell receptor beta chains below, sequenced in a study of blood T cells in healthy people across ages. Through a sample-barcoded 5' primer and a J-beta primer mix, a second PCR was run for roughly 6 to 11 cycles. MiXCR, applied by TCRdb to the 5' RACE reads, yields one record per CDR3 protein. Among fewer than 1,200,000 distinct CDR3 sequences listed, around 25% were seen once. These same data were also listed under a study on T cells of mothers and their children.

Sequenced: blood. Source of these receptors: a girl aged 2 to 10 in good health.

The chain carries TRBV7-2 and TRBJ2-1, with D unresolved. Germline V gene sequence: CDR1 SGHTA, CDR2 FQGNSA. This CDR3 comprises 15 residues. Trimming pared 2 bases from V and 6 bases from J, leaving 14 bases between. This CDR3 is CASSLWGEKGNEQFF. The DNA of the CDR3 is TGTGCCAGCAGCTTATGGGGTGAGAAAGGCAATGAGCAGTTCTTC. Drawing the rest from reference TRBV7-2 and TRBJ2-1, the complete variable domain is GAGVSQSPSNKVTEKGKDVELRCDPISGHTALYWYRQSLGQGLEFLIYFQGNSAPDKSGLPSDRFSAERTGGSVSTLTIQRTQQEDSAVYLCASSLWGEKGNEQFFGPGTRLTVL.

The table lists this clonotype with a count of one. This sequence joins TRBV5-1 and TRBJ2-5, with 7 bases fitting TRBD1. CDR3 size: 13 residues. The J segment lost 10 bases and the V segment lost 4 bases, leaving 10 bases of the junction unmatched. Germline CDR1 and CDR2: SGHRS and YFSETQ. CDR3 residues: CASSLDRSYDQYF. The CDR3 region has the DNA TGCGCCAGCAGCCTGGACAGGAGCTACGACCAGTACTTC.

This clonotype came up a few times. The chain joins TRBV27 to TRBJ1-1; D is perhaps TRBD1 (6 bases). Trimming removed 6 bases at V and 8 bases at J, with 10 bases between. The CDR3 totals 11 residues. Germline loops: CDR1 MNHEY, CDR2 SMNVEV (reference sequence). CDR3 loop: CASRTGAEAFF. CDR3 in DNA: TGTGCCAGCAGGACAGGTGCGGAAGCTTTCTTT.

The CDR3 is CSAGVSTDTQYF. CDR3 nucleotide sequence: TGCAGCGCCGGGGTCAGCACAGATACGCAGTATTTT. The rearrangement joins TRBV29-1 to TRBJ2-3, with D possibly matching TRBD2 (5 bases). The CDR3 sequence is 12 residues long. Trimming stripped 7 bases from V and 0 bases from J, with 8 bases between. Germline CDR1 and CDR2: SQVTM and ANQGSEA.

The chain joins TRBV29-1 to TRBJ1-1, with D unclear. CDR1 and CDR2 (germline): SQVTM, ANQGSEA. Deletions cut 2 bases from V and 0 bases from J, with 4 bases between. CDR3 length: 12 amino acids. This CDR3 reads CSVERVNTEAFF. The CDR3, as DNA: TGCAGCGTTGAAAGGGTGAACACTGAAGCTTTCTTT.

The V and J genes are TRBV24-1 and TRBJ2-5; 10 bases align to TRBD2. The DNA end is more similar to TRBJ2-1, so the J call may be wrong. CDR3 size: 13 residues. Germline CDR1 reads KGHDR; CDR2 reads SFDVKD. CDR3 DNA: TGTGCCACCAGAGCGGGAGGGCCCAGTGAGCAGTTCTTC. It is translated as CATRAGGPSEQFF.

DNA of the CDR3: TGTGCCAGCAGCTTAGCGTTTGGACAGTTTCAGTTCTTC. Translated: CASSLAFGQFQFF. V is TRBV7-6 and J is TRBJ2-1, with D perhaps matching TRBD1 (6 bases). The CDR3 consists of 13 residues. Trimming took off 0 bases at V and 13 bases at J, with 13 bases between the two ends. Per the germline V gene, CDR1 is SGHVS and CDR2 is FNYEAQ.

The CDR3 here is CSVEWEGRTEAFF. The CDR3 DNA reads TGCAGCGTTGAATGGGAAGGAAGGACTGAAGCTTTCTTT. This chain joins TRBV29-1 and TRBJ1-1; D remains ambiguous. This CDR3 region has 13 residues. CDR1 is SQVTM, CDR2 ANQGSEA, per germline. V gave up 2 bases and J gave up 5 bases, with 12 bases separating them.

Only a few counts were recorded for this clonotype. The chain joins TRBV7-9 to TRBJ2-5; the match to TRBD2 covers 11 bases. The CDR3 contains 16 residues. J gave up 2 bases and V 4 bases, and 6 bases lay outside the gene matches. Germline V gives CDR1 SEHNR, CDR2 FQNEAQ (reference sequence). The CDR3 DNA reads as TGTGCCAGCAGCTCGGCACTAGCGGGGGTTCAAGAGACCCAGTACTTC. Its protein is CASSSALAGVQETQYF.

This clonotype was counted only a few times. V and J are TRBV12-3 or TRBV12-4 and TRBJ2-1; TRBD1 agrees at 7 bases. The V segment lost 6 bases and the J segment 13 bases; nucleotides outside the gene matches: 15. The CDR3 has 14 amino acids. For the CDR3, the DNA is TGTGCCAGCAGAACCGGGACAGACGAACGGAACCAGTTCTTC. This translates into CASRTGTDERNQFF.

This clonotype was observed a handful of times. This chain joins TRBV20-1 and TRBJ2-5; 8 nucleotides agree with TRBD2. The V segment lost 1 base and the J segment 1 base; nucleotides outside the gene matches: 8. Germline V gene data show CDR1 as DFQATT and CDR2 as SNEGSKA (reference sequence). The CDR3 covers 16 residues. Here the CDR3 reads CSARGGAGGLQETQYF. In DNA form, the CDR3 reads TGCAGTGCTAGAGGCGGCGCGGGGGGTCTCCAAGAGACCCAGTACTTC.

This clonotype appeared many times. For the CDR3, the DNA is TGTGCCAGCAGAGCCGGCGGGGAGGAGACCCAGTACTTC. Its protein product is CASRAGGEETQYF. The chain combines TRBV7-2 with TRBJ2-5; weak D call: TRBD2 (6 bases). Germline V gives CDR1 SGHTA, CDR2 FQGNSA. There are 13 residues in the CDR3. Trimming pared 6 bases from V and 5 bases from J, leaving 13 bases between.

This clonotype occurred a few times. The V call is TRBV9, the J call TRBJ2-7; 11 bases line up with TRBD1. The CDR3 is 15 amino acids. With 4 bases clipped from V and 5 bases from J, the junction kept 8 bases outside the gene matches. Germline CDR1 reads SGDLS; CDR2 reads YYNGEE. The CDR3 DNA sequence: TGTGCCAGCAGCTGGGGGGACAGGGGGAATAACGAGCAGTACTTC. Amino acids: CASSWGDRGNNEQYF.

The chain links TRBV2 to TRBJ2-1; possibly TRBD1 for D (5 bases). Trimming removed 2 bases at V and 6 bases at J, with 8 bases between. Germline lookup yields CDR1 SNHLY and CDR2 FYNNEI. The CDR3 is made up of 13 amino acids. CDR3 protein: CASSERQSNEQFF. In DNA, the CDR3 is TGTGCCAGCAGTGAACGACAGAGCAATGAGCAGTTCTTC. The whole variable domain, filled in from reference TRBV2 and TRBJ2-1, reads EPEVTQTPSHQVTQMGQEVILRCVPISNHLYFYWYRQILGQKVEFLVSFYNNEISEKSEIFDDQFSVERPDGSNFTLKIRSTKLEDSAMYFCASSERQSNEQFFGPGTRLTVL.

This chain joins TRBV6-1 and TRBJ2-1, with D uncertain. Trimming pared 8 bases from V and 1 base from J, leaving 12 bases between. The length of the CDR3 is 14 residues. Germline V gene data show CDR1 as MNHNS and CDR2 as SASEGT. The CDR3, as DNA: TGTGCCAGCCTGGTAGGAGAGTCCTACAATGAGCAGTTCTTC. Translated, it gives CASLVGESYNEQFF.